The 9 T cell receptor beta chains listed next were all sequenced from one sample in a study of technical replicates of blood from four donors. The method was immunoSEQ multiplex PCR; TCRdb's version includes in-frame clones alone and lacks a portion of them. Of 40,000 to 60,000 clones in the sample, roughly 92% are singletons; the top ten hold 3% to 5%. What was sequenced was PBMCs. All receptors derive from a human donor in good health. Some clones in this sample may be carry-over from other donors' samples.

V and J are TRBV4-3 and TRBJ1-3; 8 bases line up with TRBD1. The CDR3 extends over 16 amino acids. V dropped 0 bases and J dropped 3; count of bases not matched to a gene: 4. Germline V gene lookup returns CDR1 LGHNA and CDR2 YSLEER. In DNA, the CDR3 is TGCGCCAGCAGCCAAGACGGACAGGGAAATGGAAACACCATATATTTT. Translated, it gives CASSQDGQGNGNTIYF.

The chain uses TRBV18 and TRBJ2-7; TRBD2 matches at 12 bases. The junction had 2 bases not matched to a gene; V was cut back by 3 bases and J by 2 bases. This CDR3 region has 15 residues. Per germline, CDR1 KGHSH and CDR2 LQKENI. For the CDR3, the DNA is TGTGCCAGCTCACCGCTAGCGGGGGGGCCCTACGAGCAGTACTTC. It yields the protein CASSPLAGGPYEQYF.

About this clone: Compared with germline, one end of the junction differs, possibly owing to a read error. This chain uses TRBV19 with TRBJ1-5; 8 bases line up with TRBD1. CDR1 and CDR2 (germline): LNHDA, SQIVND (reference sequence). The CDR3 spans 15 residues. CDR3 in DNA: TGTGCCAGTAGTGTATCAGGACAGGGTAATCGGCCCCAGCATTTT. Protein: CASSVSGQGNRPQHF.

The V gene is TRBV2, the J gene TRBJ1-2; D is unclear. The length of the CDR3 is 12 residues. Germline V gene lookup returns CDR1 SNHLY and CDR2 FYNNEI. The V end lost 4 bases, the J end lost 3 bases, and 6 bases lay between the germline ends. This chain's CDR3 is CASSGRHYGYTF. The CDR3 bases are TGTGCCAGCAGTGGCAGGCACTATGGCTACACCTTC.

The rearrangement links TRBV6-1 to TRBJ2-7; a possible D gene is TRBD2 (5 bases). Deletions cut 10 bases from V and 3 bases from J, with 16 bases between. The CDR3 has 13 residues. Germline CDR1 reads MNHNS; CDR2 reads SASEGT. In DNA form, the CDR3 reads TGTGCCACTGAGAGGGCGACGATCTACGAGCAGTACTTC. Translated: CATERATIYEQYF.

This clone was seen only a few times. The chain employs TRBV7-9 and TRBJ2-5, with D possibly being TRBD2 (8 bases). Germline lookup yields CDR1 SEHNR and CDR2 FQNEAQ (reference sequence). This CDR3 has 17 amino acids. Trimming shortened V by 4 bases and J by 8 bases, and 26 bases separated the two germline ends. CDR3 sequence reads: CASSSERIGTAGDTQYF. The DNA of the CDR3 is TGTGCCAGCAGCTCAGAGAGGATAGGGACAGCGGGAGATACCCAGTACTTC.

The chain uses TRBV4-2 and TRBJ1-5; tentatively, D is TRBD1 (6 bases). This CDR3 comprises 15 residues. The V end lost 1 base, the J end lost 4 bases, and 11 bases lay between the germline ends. Germline V gene data show CDR1 as LGHNA and CDR2 as YNFKEQ. The CDR3 is CASSQAGTSNQPQHF. CDR3 sequence (DNA): TGTGCCAGCAGCCAAGCCGGGACATCTAATCAGCCCCAGCATTTT.

This clone showed up just once. This chain connects TRBV19 to TRBJ1-1, with D possibly matching TRBD1 (6 bases). From germline, CDR1 is LNHDA and CDR2 SQIVND (reference sequence). The CDR3 extends over 16 amino acids. The V end lost 3 bases, the J end lost 1 base, and 15 bases lay between the germline ends. The CDR3 DNA reads as TGTGCCAGTAGTATCTTCATGCGACAGGAGAACACTGAAGCTTTCTTT. Protein sequence: CASSIFMRQENTEAFF.

The chain recombines TRBV11-1 with TRBJ2-2; 11 bases align to TRBD1. This CDR3 is built from 14 residues. Germline V CDR1 and CDR2: SGHAT, FQDESV (reference sequence). With 6 bases clipped from V and 8 bases from J, the junction kept 5 bases outside the gene matches. CDR3 in DNA: TGTGCCAGCAGACCGGGACAGGGGGTTGGGGAGCTGTTTTTT. Residues: CASRPGQGVGELFF. Full variable domain (rest looked up from reference TRBV11-1 and TRBJ2-2): EAEVAQSPRYKITEKSQAVAFWCDPISGHATLYWYRQILGQGPELLVQFQDESVVDDSQLPKDRFSAERLKGVDSTLKIQPAELGDSAMYLCASRPGQGVGELFFGEGSRLTVL.